Each of the 2 T cell receptor beta chains below was sequenced from the same sample in a study of post-analysis software for immune sequencing data. Regarding the study as a whole: The five TRBV segments detected at higher frequency in patients than in controls included TRBV5-6, TRBV5-1 and TRBV20-1.

Their antigens are not known. The authors incorporated unique molecular identifiers into the TCR beta cDNA libraries. TCRdb independently ran MiXCR on the PCR reads; one entry per CDR3 protein. The table lists around 440,000 distinct CDR3 sequences, 45% of them singletons. Sequencing was done on a sample of blood. The receptors here all came from a girl aged 5 to 17 with multiple sclerosis.

The chain combines TRBV7-2 with TRBJ2-7; 11 positions match TRBD2. V trimming: 0 bases; J trimming: 1 base; junction bases outside the gene matches: 5. In germline, CDR1 is SGHTA, CDR2 FQGNSA. The CDR3 totals 17 residues. The CDR3 bases are TGTGCCAGCAGCTTAGCTTCGACTAGCGGGGAGTCCTACGAGCAGTACTTC. Its protein product is CASSLASTSGESYEQYF.

The J gene is TRBJ2-5, the V gene TRBV6-2 or TRBV6-3, with TRBD2 as a possible D gene (5 bases). The length of the CDR3 is 16 residues. Trimming pared 2 bases from V and 6 bases from J, leaving 19 bases between. Germline CDR1 reads MNHEY; CDR2 reads SVGEGT. CDR3 bases: TGTGCCAGCAGTTACACCCCCGGGGATGTTATTCAGACCCAGTACTTC. It translates to CASSYTPGDVIQTQYF.